This T cell receptor beta chain was sequenced for a study of a mutant IDH1 vaccine in newly diagnosed glioma. Whole-study context: Patients got radiotherapy, temozolomide, or both beforehand, and most got both.

Using immunoSEQ multiplex PCR, the repertoire was profiled, and TCRdb retains in-frame clones only, with some absent. Of some 90,000 clones in the sample, approximately 80% were seen once. Germline assignment: CDR1 GTSNPN and CDR2 SVGIG (reference sequence). V was clipped by 1 base and J by 2 bases; unmatched bases: 1. There are 13 residues in the CDR3. Time point reported: baseline, week 1 (first vaccination visit). Described treatment: pre-vaccination baseline after standard-of-care therapy. Sequencing was performed on PBMCs, taken from a glioma patient treated with radiotherapy, temozolomide or both. This clonotype originated in a man aged 40-55 years with glioma. Some clones in this sample may be carry-over from other donors' samples. The chain links TRBV30 to TRBJ2-7, with TRBD1 matching 8 bases. The CDR3 DNA follows: TGTGCCTGGAGTGAGGGACAGGCCTACGAGCAGTACTTC. Protein: CAWSEGQAYEQYF.